Reported below is one TCR beta chain. This CDR3 has 16 residues. CDR1 is SGHRS, CDR2 YFSETQ, per germline. Deletions cut 0 bases from V and 8 bases from J, with 18 bases between. Recruitment covered 25 or so US areas and drew participants whose ages spanned roughly 18 to 90 years. Donors of Cohort 3 who recovered were those that had two negative PCRs, clearance, or symptom resolution. This sample was included in a study of blood T cell repertoires in COVID-19. At the level of the study: Sources were T cells, B-cell-depleted T cells, or PBMCs; the material itself was cDNA or gDNA.

The data were produced by immunoSEQ multiplex PCR, yet TCRdb's version contains in-frame clones alone and is incomplete. The sample gives under 350,000 clones, 86% of which show up once; around 4.6% is in the top ten. The rearrangement joins TRBV5-1 to TRBJ1-3; perhaps TRBD1 as D (5 bases). The sample comprised PBMCs or T cells enriched from blood (not recorded which). The source of this sequence is a man younger than 45 who had recovered from COVID-19. Written as DNA, the CDR3 is TGCGCCAGCAGCTTGGTGGGGGGGGGACTCCCGGACACCATATATTTT. Protein product: CASSLVGGGLPDTIYF.